This T cell receptor (beta chain) was obtained from a study of cytomegalovirus exposure and HLA in healthy donors. Study as a whole: The same platform used for the roughly 600 first-cohort repertoires was also used for the 90 to 150 validation repertoires, as a later analysis reported.

Whole-study findings and limits: Most TCRs appeared rarely, but some public TCRs recurred in many donors.

TCRdb's table, derived via immunoSEQ multiplex PCR, lists solely in-frame clones and lacks some. The sample lists 97,000 or so clones; approximately 90% were seen once. This CDR3 has 13 residues. V was clipped by 6 bases and J by 4 bases; unmatched bases: 5. Germline V gene sequence: CDR1 MNHEY, CDR2 SMNVEV (reference sequence). A word on this clone: Antigen unknown.

This TCR derives from a woman aged 25 to 39 in good health and CMV-seronegative. This rearrangement joins TRBV27 to TRBJ1-2, with 7 bases fitting TRBD1. The sequenced sample was PBMCs. The CDR3 DNA reads as TGTGCCAGCAGAACGACAGGGAGCTATGGCTACACCTTC. Translation: CASRTTGSYGYTF.